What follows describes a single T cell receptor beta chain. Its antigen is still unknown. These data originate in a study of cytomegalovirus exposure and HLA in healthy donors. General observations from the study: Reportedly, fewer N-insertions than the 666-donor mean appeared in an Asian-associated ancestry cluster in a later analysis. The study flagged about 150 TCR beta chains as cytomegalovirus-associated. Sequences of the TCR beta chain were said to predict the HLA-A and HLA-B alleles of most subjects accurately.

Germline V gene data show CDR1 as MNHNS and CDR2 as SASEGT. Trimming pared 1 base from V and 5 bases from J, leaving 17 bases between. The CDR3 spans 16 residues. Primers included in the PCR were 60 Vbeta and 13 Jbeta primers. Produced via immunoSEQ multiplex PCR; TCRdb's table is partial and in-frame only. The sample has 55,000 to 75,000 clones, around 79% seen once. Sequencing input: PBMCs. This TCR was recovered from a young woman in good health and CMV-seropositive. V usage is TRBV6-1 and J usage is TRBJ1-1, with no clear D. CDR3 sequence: CASSEVFGQFGTEAFF. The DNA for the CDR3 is TGTGCCAGCAGTGAAGTTTTTGGGCAATTTGGGACTGAAGCTTTCTTT.